Below, one TCR beta chain is given with its context. Germline CDR1 reads MGHRA; CDR2 reads YSYEKL. The length of the CDR3 is 15 residues. The J segment lost 0 bases and the V segment lost 6 bases, leaving 7 bases of the junction unmatched. This record comes from a study of T cells in Graves' hyperthyroidism and ophthalmopathy. The source material, RNA transcripts, was used to amplify TCR beta CDR3 regions. The HTBI primer set was used in a first-round RT-PCR of the TCR CDR3. Each CDR3 protein gets one entry after TCRdb re-called the multiplex PCR reads with MiXCR. The sample carries some 380,000 distinct CDR3 sequences, 13% recorded once. Preceding any ophthalmopathy symptoms, the blood sample dates from first hyperthyroidism diagnosis. Using over 8.5 ml of fresh peripheral blood, PBMCs were prepared.

The chain employs TRBV4-1 and TRBJ1-1; TRBD1 aligns across 7 bases. The TCR comes from a man aged 25 to 45 with Graves' hyperthyroidism that later progressed to Graves' ophthalmopathy. Sequencing was carried out using blood. The CDR3 bases are TGCGCCAGCAGTAGAGGGGGCGGAATGAACACTGAAGCTTTCTTT. It is translated as CASSRGGGMNTEAFF.